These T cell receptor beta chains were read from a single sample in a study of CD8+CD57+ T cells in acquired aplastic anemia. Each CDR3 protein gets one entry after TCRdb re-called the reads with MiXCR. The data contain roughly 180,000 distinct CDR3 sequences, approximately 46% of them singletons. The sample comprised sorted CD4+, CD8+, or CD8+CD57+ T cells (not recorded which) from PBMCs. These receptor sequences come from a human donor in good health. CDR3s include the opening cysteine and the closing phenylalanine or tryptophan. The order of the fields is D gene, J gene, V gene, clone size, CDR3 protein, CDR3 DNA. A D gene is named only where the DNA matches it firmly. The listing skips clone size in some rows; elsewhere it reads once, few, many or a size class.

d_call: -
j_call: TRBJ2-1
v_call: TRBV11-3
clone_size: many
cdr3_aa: CASSRGRGNNEQFF
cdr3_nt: TGTGCCAGCAGCCGAGGACGGGGGAACAATGAGCAGTTCTTC

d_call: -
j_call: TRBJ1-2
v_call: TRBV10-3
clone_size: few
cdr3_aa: CAISPDGNYGYTF
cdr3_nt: TGTGCCATCAGCCCGGACGGGAACTATGGCTACACCTTC

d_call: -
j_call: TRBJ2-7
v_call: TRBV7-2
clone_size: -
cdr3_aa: CALSEQYF
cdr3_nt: TGTGCCTTGTCCGAGCAGTACTTC

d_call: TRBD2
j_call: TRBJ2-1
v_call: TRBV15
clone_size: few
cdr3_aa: CATSRALAGAYEQFF
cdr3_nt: TGTGCCACCAGCAGAGCGCTAGCGGGAGCATATGAGCAGTTCTTC

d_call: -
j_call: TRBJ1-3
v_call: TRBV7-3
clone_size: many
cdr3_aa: CASSLKVPGGVGSGNTIYF
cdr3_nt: TGTGCCAGCAGCTTAAAGGTCCCCGGAGGGGTGGGCTCTGGAAACACCATATATTTT

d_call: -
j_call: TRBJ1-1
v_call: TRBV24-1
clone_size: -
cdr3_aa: CATSGQPNTEAFF
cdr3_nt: TGTGCCACCAGTGGACAGCCGAACACTGAAGCTTTCTTT

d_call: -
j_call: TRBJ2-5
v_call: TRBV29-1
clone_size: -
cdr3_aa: CRYDKAPYF
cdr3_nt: TGCAGATACGACAAGGCCCCGTACTTC

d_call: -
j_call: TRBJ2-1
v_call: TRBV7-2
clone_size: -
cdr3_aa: CASGDYEQFF
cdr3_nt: TGTGCCAGTGGAGACTATGAGCAGTTCTTC

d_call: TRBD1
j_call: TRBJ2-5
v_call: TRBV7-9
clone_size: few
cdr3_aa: CASSHRGQETQYF
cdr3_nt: TGTGCCAGCAGCCACAGGGGGCAAGAGACCCAGTACTTC

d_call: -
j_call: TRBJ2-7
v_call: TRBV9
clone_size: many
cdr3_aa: CASSVGLGVSSYEQYF
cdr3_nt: TGTGCCAGCAGCGTAGGGTTGGGGGTGAGCTCCTACGAGCAGTACTTC

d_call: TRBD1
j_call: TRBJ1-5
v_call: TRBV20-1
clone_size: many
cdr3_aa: CSAARQGTLSNQPQHF
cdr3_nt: TGCAGTGCTGCCCGACAGGGGACGCTAAGCAATCAGCCCCAGCATTTT

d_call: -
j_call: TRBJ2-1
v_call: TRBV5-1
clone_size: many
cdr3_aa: CASSWDLGAGSVGQFF
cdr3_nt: TGCGCCAGCAGCTGGGACCTGGGCGCAGGCTCGGTAGGGCAGTTCTTC

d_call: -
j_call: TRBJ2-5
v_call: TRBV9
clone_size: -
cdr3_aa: CASSASQETQYF
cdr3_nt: TGTGCCAGCAGCGCCTCACAAGAGACCCAGTACTTC

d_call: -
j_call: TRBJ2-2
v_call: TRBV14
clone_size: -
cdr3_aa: CASSQDMGHDTGELFF
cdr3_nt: TGTGCCAGCAGCCAAGATATGGGACACGACACCGGGGAGCTGTTTTTT

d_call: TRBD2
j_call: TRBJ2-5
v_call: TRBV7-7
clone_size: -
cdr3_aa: CASSPSGGETQYF
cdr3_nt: TGTGCTAGCAGCCCTAGCGGGGGGGAGACCCAGTACTTC

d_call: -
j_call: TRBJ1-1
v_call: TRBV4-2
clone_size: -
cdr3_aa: CASSQGGSGNTEAFF
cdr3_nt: TGTGCCAGCAGCCAAGGGGGCTCAGGGAACACTGAAGCTTTCTTT

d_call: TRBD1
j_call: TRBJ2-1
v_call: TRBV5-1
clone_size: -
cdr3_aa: CASSLGSGGNEQFF
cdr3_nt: TGCGCCAGCAGCTTGGGCTCAGGGGGCAATGAGCAGTTCTTC

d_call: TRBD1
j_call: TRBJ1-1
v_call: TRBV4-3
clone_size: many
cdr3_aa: CASSPSDRTTEAFF
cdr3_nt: TGCGCCAGCAGCCCGTCGGACAGGACCACTGAAGCTTTCTTT

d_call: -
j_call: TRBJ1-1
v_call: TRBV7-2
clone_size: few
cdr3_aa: CASSPLRSEAFF
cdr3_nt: TGTGCCAGCAGCCCGCTCAGGTCCGAAGCTTTCTTT

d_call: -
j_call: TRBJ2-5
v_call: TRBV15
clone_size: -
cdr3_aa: CATSRDNSQETQYF
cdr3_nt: TGTGCCACCAGCAGAGATAACAGCCAAGAGACCCAGTACTTC

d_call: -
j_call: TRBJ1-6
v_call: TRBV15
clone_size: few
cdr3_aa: CATSNWPYNSPLHF
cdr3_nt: TGTGCCACCAGCAACTGGCCTTATAATTCACCCCTCCACTTT

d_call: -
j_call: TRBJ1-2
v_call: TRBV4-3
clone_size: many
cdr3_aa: CASSQDLTSGRYGYTF
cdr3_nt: TGCGCCAGCAGCCAAGATTTAACTTCGGGCAGGTACGGCTACACCTTC

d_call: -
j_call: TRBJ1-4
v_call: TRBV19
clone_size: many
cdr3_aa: CASSRTELNEKLFF
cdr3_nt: TGTGCCAGTAGTCGGACAGAGCTAAATGAAAAACTGTTTTTT

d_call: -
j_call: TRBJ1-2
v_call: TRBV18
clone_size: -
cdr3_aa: CASQGKGYTF
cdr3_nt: TGTGCCAGCCAGGGCAAGGGCTACACCTTC

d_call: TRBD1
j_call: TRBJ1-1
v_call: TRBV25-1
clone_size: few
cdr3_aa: CASSRTGDDTEAFF
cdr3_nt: TGTGCCAGCAGTAGGACAGGGGACGACACTGAAGCTTTCTTT

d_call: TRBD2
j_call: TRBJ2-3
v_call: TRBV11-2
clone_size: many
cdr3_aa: CASSFLSGTSGATDTQYF
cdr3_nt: TGTGCCAGCAGCTTTTTATCCGGGACTAGCGGGGCCACAGATACGCAGTATTTT

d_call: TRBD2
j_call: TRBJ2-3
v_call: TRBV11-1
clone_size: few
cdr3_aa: CASSSTSGRTDTQYF
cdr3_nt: TGTGCCAGCAGCTCTACTAGCGGCCGAACAGATACGCAGTATTTT

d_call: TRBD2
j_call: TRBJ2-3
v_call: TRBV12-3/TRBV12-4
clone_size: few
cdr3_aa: CASSLDRLAGGLGDTQYF
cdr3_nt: TGTGCCAGCAGTTTAGACCGCCTAGCGGGAGGGCTGGGAGATACGCAGTATTTT

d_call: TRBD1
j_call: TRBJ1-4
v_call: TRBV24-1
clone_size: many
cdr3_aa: CATSDTGQNEKLFF
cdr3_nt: TGTGCCACCAGTGATACGGGACAGAATGAAAAACTGTTTTTT

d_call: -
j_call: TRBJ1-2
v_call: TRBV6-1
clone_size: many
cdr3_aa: CASRNIGYGYTF
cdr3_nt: TGTGCCAGCAGGAACATTGGCTATGGCTACACCTTC

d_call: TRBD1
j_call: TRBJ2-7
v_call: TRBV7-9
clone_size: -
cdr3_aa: CASSGRQGRLYF
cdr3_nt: TGTGCCAGCAGTGGTCGACAGGGGCGGTTGTACTTC

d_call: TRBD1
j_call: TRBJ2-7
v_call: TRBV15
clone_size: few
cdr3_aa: CATSRRDRDYEQYF
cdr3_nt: TGTGCCACCAGCAGACGGGACAGAGACTACGAGCAGTACTTC

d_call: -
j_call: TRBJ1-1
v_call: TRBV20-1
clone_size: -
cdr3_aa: CSSLNKNTEAFF
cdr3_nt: TGCAGCAGCCTCAACAAGAACACTGAAGCTTTCTTT